The 23 T cell receptor beta chains listed next were all sequenced from one sample in a study of T cells after yellow fever vaccination. Via MiXCR, TCRdb re-called the 5' RACE reads, giving one row per CDR3 protein. This table has roughly 240,000 distinct CDR3 sequences, 6% to 8% appearing once. The sequencing used CD4+ T cells sorted from PBMCs, collected on the day of the yellow fever booster vaccination. These receptors all come from a man between 25 and 39 years old who received the YFV17D yellow fever vaccine.

This clonotype was picked up many times. This chain uses TRBV7-9 with TRBJ1-1; 7 nucleotides align to TRBD1. The V segment lost 7 bases and the J segment 4 bases; nucleotides outside the gene matches: 9. The CDR3 sequence is 14 residues long. Per the germline V gene, CDR1 is SEHNR and CDR2 is FQNEAQ (reference sequence). This chain's CDR3 is CASTQTGSATEAFF. The CDR3 DNA is TGTGCCAGCACCCAGACAGGGTCGGCCACTGAAGCTTTCTTT.

This clonotype was detected ten times or more. The chain couples TRBV6-5 to TRBJ2-6; D is unclear. Germline CDR1 and CDR2: MNHEY and SVGAGI. CDR3 length: 12 amino acids. The V gene lost 10 bases and the J gene lost 8 bases, with 12 bases spanning the gap. Here the CDR3 reads CATRRFPNVLTF. The DNA for the CDR3 is TGTGCCACCCGCAGGTTTCCCAACGTCCTGACTTTC.

The chain couples TRBV7-9 to TRBJ2-7, with a tentative D call TRBD1 (6 bases). From germline, CDR1 is SEHNR and CDR2 FQNEAQ (reference sequence). V was pared by 4 bases and J by 3 bases, with 13 bases between. The CDR3 extends over 14 amino acids. The CDR3 sequence is CASSSPRDNYEQYF. In DNA, the CDR3 is TGTGCCAGCAGCTCCCCCCGGGACAACTACGAGCAGTACTTC.

This clonotype was counted many times. The V call is TRBV5-1, the J call TRBJ2-5; 7 nucleotides align to TRBD2. This CDR3 has 14 amino acids. Germline values: CDR1 SGHRS, CDR2 YFSETQ. Trimming at V came to 2 bases and at J to 5 bases, leaving 6 bases not matched to a gene. In nucleotides, the CDR3 is TGCGCCAGCAGCTTCGGGGGGTACGGGGAGACCCAGTACTTC. Residues: CASSFGGYGETQYF.

CDR3 loop: CASSLGVISYEQYF. For the CDR3, the DNA is TGTGCCAGCAGCTTGGGAGTGATCTCCTACGAGCAGTACTTC. V gene TRBV5-5 combines with J gene TRBJ2-7; D gene unclear. Germline assignment: CDR1 SGHKS and CDR2 YYEKEE (reference sequence). The V end was cut by 0 bases, the J end by 0 bases, with 7 bases between. The CDR3 is 14 amino acids.

Many counts were recorded for this clonotype. The chain combines TRBV6-1 with TRBJ1-5, with 7 bases fitting TRBD1. V trimming: 4 bases; J trimming: 6 bases; junction bases outside the gene matches: 6. The CDR3 length is 14 residues. Germline values: CDR1 MNHNS, CDR2 SASEGT. This chain's CDR3 is CASSVSGGSQPQHF. CDR3 DNA sequence: TGTGCCAGCAGTGTGTCAGGGGGAAGTCAGCCCCAGCATTTT.

The V call is TRBV18, the J call TRBJ2-7; perhaps TRBD2 as D (5 bases). The germline CDR1 and CDR2 sequences are KGHSH and LQKENI. The CDR3 sequence is 15 residues long. V was cut by 3 bases and J by 4 bases, with 16 bases left in between. The CDR3 DNA reads TGTGCCAGCTCACCGGGCGGAGGCCCATATTACGAGCAGTACTTC. It encodes CASSPGGGPYYEQYF.

This clonotype has a handful of counts. V is TRBV18 and J is TRBJ1-5; 12 positions match TRBD1. The CDR3 consists of 15 residues. Germline V gives CDR1 KGHSH, CDR2 LQKENI. Germline trimming cut 4 bases from V and 6 bases from J; bases unmatched to any gene: 4. The CDR3 sequence is CASSLGQGASQPQHF. CDR3 sequence (DNA): TGTGCCAGCTCACTGGGACAGGGGGCCTCTCAGCCCCAGCATTTT.

This clonotype appeared many times. The chain joins TRBV4-3 to TRBJ2-4; D not certain. Germline assignment: CDR1 LGHNA and CDR2 YSLEER. The CDR3 runs to 17 residues. The ends were cut back, 11 bases at V and 0 bases at J, with 23 bases in the middle. The DNA for the CDR3 is TGCGCCTCCGCCGTGAGTCATAACCCCCTAGCCAAAAACATTCAGTACTTC. It yields the protein CASAVSHNPLAKNIQYF.

There are a few counts of this clonotype. The CDR3 here is CASSLGGLAIYNEQFF. CDR3 nucleotides: TGTGCCAGCAGCTTAGGAGGACTAGCGATTTACAATGAGCAGTTCTTC. The chain combines TRBV7-9 with TRBJ2-1; the match to TRBD2 covers 9 bases. The CDR3 is 16 amino acids. Trimming at V came to 1 base and at J to 4 bases, leaving 5 bases not matched to a gene. Looked up from germline, CDR1 is SEHNR and CDR2 is FQNEAQ (reference sequence).

This clonotype was counted between two and nine times. The chain combines TRBV29-1 with TRBJ2-4; D may be TRBD2 (6 bases). Germline V gives CDR1 SQVTM, CDR2 ANQGSEA. V dropped 6 bases and J dropped 8 bases, with 17 bases sitting between them. The CDR3 has 13 amino acids. CDR3 nucleotides: TGCAGCGTCCTTAGCGGTTCATTGGACATTCAGTACTTC. Protein product: CSVLSGSLDIQYF.

The V and J genes are TRBV5-1 and TRBJ2-7; D could derive from TRBD1 or TRBD2 (5 bases each). V was cut by 5 bases and J by 3 bases, with 15 bases left in between. Germline CDR1 reads SGHRS; CDR2 reads YFSETQ. This CDR3 contains 14 residues. CDR3 coding DNA: TGCGCCAGCAGGGTAGGCCAGGGAGTCTACGAGCAGTACTTC. This encodes CASRVGQGVYEQYF.

This clonotype was seen more than once but under ten times. The chain combines TRBV20-1 with TRBJ1-2; no clear D gene. The V gene's germline CDR1 is DFQATT and CDR2 SNEGSKA (reference sequence). The CDR3 covers 13 residues. V shed 3 bases and J shed 7 bases, with 15 bases lying between them. CDR3: CSARLGFRAGYTF. CDR3 nucleotide sequence: TGCAGTGCTAGGCTTGGGTTTAGGGCTGGCTACACCTTC.

This clonotype occurred many times. This chain uses TRBV14 with TRBJ2-7; D unclear. Germline CDR1 and CDR2: SGHDN and FVKESK. The CDR3 sequence is 14 residues long. V was trimmed by 0 bases and J by 2 bases, leaving 8 bases between them. The CDR3 nucleotides are TGTGCCAGCAGCCAAGATTTGGCAGCCTACGAGCAGTACTTC. As protein: CASSQDLAAYEQYF.

This clonotype was found many times. The rearrangement joins TRBV18 to TRBJ2-3; no clear D gene. The CDR3 is 15 amino acids. V shed 1 base and J shed 4 bases, with 12 bases lying between them. CDR1 is KGHSH, CDR2 LQKENI, per germline. The CDR3 loop is CASSPRQGIPDTQYF. CDR3 nucleotide sequence: TGTGCCAGCTCACCACGGCAAGGGATCCCAGATACGCAGTATTTT. Filled out from reference TRBV18 and TRBJ2-3, the complete variable domain reads NAGVMQNPRHLVRRRGQEARLRCSPMKGHSHVYWYRQLPEEGLKFMVYLQKENIIDESGMPKERFSAEFPKEGPSILRIQQVVRGDSAAYFCASSPRQGIPDTQYFGPGTRLTVL.

The CDR3 nucleotides are TGTGCCAGCAGCCCCGCTCACGGGTCCTACAATGAGCAGTTCTTC. This codes for CASSPAHGSYNEQFF. This chain joins TRBV7-2 and TRBJ2-1; D uncertain. This CDR3 has 15 amino acids. V was cut by 5 bases and J by 1 base, with 12 bases left in between. CDR1 and CDR2 from the germline V gene are SGHTA and FQGNSA.

This clonotype was counted at least ten times. This chain connects TRBV5-1 to TRBJ2-1; 10 bases are a match to TRBD1. Trimming at V came to 4 bases and at J to 2 bases, leaving 3 bases not matched to a gene. The CDR3 contains 15 residues. CDR1 is SGHRS and CDR2 is YFSETQ in the germline V gene. As DNA, the CDR3 is TGCGCCAGCAGCGGGGGACAGGGGCCCTACAATGAGCAGTTCTTC. Amino acids: CASSGGQGPYNEQFF. Drawing the rest from reference TRBV5-1 and TRBJ2-1, the complete variable domain is KAGVTQTPRYLIKTRGQQVTLSCSPISGHRSVSWYQQTPGQGLQFLFEYFSETQRNKGNFPGRFSGRQFSNSRSEMNVSTLELGDSALYLCASSGGQGPYNEQFFGPGTRLTVL.

The genes are TRBV10-3 and TRBJ1-2; tentative D call: TRBD1 (6 bases). V was shortened by 3 bases and J by 12 bases, with 17 bases between the two germline ends. The CDR3 spans 13 residues. From germline, CDR1 is ENHRY and CDR2 SYGVKD. This CDR3 reads CAISDRTEGVDTF. CDR3 DNA sequence: TGTGCCATCAGTGACCGGACCGAGGGGGTCGACACCTTC.

This chain connects TRBV4-3 to TRBJ2-2, with 10 bases matching TRBD1. Germline V gene lookup returns CDR1 LGHNA and CDR2 YSLEER. CDR3 length: 15 residues. V trimming: 4 bases; J trimming: 6 bases; junction bases outside the gene matches: 5. DNA of the CDR3: TGCGCCAGCAGCCCGGACAGGGGGGTTCCCGGGGAGCTGTTTTTT. Its translation: CASSPDRGVPGELFF.

This CDR3 is CASSRQGSSYNEQFF. CDR3 DNA sequence: TGTGCCAGCTCACGACAGGGTAGCTCCTACAATGAGCAGTTCTTC. The genes are TRBV18 and TRBJ2-1; 7 nucleotides agree with TRBD1. This CDR3 is 15 amino acids long. The V gene end was trimmed by 4 bases and the J gene end by 0 bases; junction bases not matched to a gene: 3. Germline assignment: CDR1 KGHSH and CDR2 LQKENI.

The V and J genes are TRBV5-1 and TRBJ2-5; 8 bases are shared with TRBD2. The V and J ends lost 1 base and 4 bases, in that order; junction bases with no gene match: 9. The CDR3 has 16 amino acids. Germline V gives CDR1 SGHRS, CDR2 YFSETQ. CDR3 in DNA: TGCGCCAGCAGCTTGACGGGCCCGGGAGGGTTAGAGACCCAGTACTTC. Translating gives CASSLTGPGGLETQYF.

The rearrangement joins TRBV5-1 to TRBJ2-4; TRBD1 matches at 7 bases. The CDR3 contains 19 residues. Germline V gene data show CDR1 as SGHRS and CDR2 as YFSETQ. V shed 0 bases and J 1 base; nucleotides not matched to a gene: 13. This chain's CDR3 is CASSLGVAGGPGAKNIQYF. The CDR3 DNA reads as TGCGCCAGCAGCTTGGGTGTGGCAGGGGGACCCGGTGCCAAAAACATTCAGTACTTC.

This sequence joins TRBV29-1 and TRBJ2-3; weak D call: TRBD2 (5 bases). Trimming stripped 7 bases from V and 3 bases from J, with 17 bases between. Germline V gene sequence: CDR1 SQVTM, CDR2 ANQGSEA. The CDR3 extends over 14 amino acids. CDR3 amino acids: CSARGRWQTDTQYF. CDR3 bases: TGCAGCGCCCGAGGGCGGTGGCAAACAGATACGCAGTATTTT.